These 25 T cell receptor beta chains were all obtained from the same sample, sequenced in a study of T cells after yellow fever vaccination. TCRdb fed the 5' RACE reads into MiXCR, producing one record per CDR3 protein. The profile shows about 210,000 distinct CDR3 sequences, more than 3% of them singletons. Sequences were derived from CD4+ T cells sorted from PBMCs, sampled 10 days after the yellow fever booster vaccination. Receptors originate from a man younger than 30 who received the YFV17D yellow fever vaccine.

This clonotype occurred a few times. The chain links TRBV4-1 to TRBJ1-4; the match to TRBD1 covers 7 bases. The CDR3 sequence is 18 residues long. Germline V gene sequence: CDR1 MGHRA, CDR2 YSYEKL. V shed 2 bases, J shed 5 bases, and the junction held 14 bases outside the gene matches. CDR3 residues: CASSQILEAGGKNEKLFF. For the CDR3, the DNA is TGCGCCAGCAGCCAAATCTTGGAGGCAGGGGGGAAAAATGAAAAACTGTTTTTT.

At least ten counts were recorded for this clonotype. The rearrangement links TRBV9 to TRBJ1-3; D possibly corresponds to TRBD1 (5 bases). The CDR3 covers 16 residues. CDR1 and CDR2 from the germline V gene are SGDLS and YYNGEE. The V and J ends lost 0 bases and 1 base respectively, with 11 bases between them. CDR3 sequence: CASSVANPGSGNTIYF. CDR3 sequence (DNA): TGTGCCAGCAGCGTAGCTAATCCAGGGTCTGGAAACACCATATATTTT.

This clonotype was observed many times. The chain couples TRBV6-2 or TRBV6-3 to TRBJ1-2, with TRBD1 as a possible D gene (6 bases). Trimming took 6 bases from V and 4 from J, leaving 15 bases between them. Germline V gene data show CDR1 as MNHEY and CDR2 as SVGEGT. There are 14 residues in the CDR3. In nucleotides, the CDR3 is TGTGCCAGCAGCGCAGGGGAGCCGACCTATGGCTACACCTTC. Translating gives CASSAGEPTYGYTF.

The table lists this clonotype with a few counts. V and J are TRBV5-1 and TRBJ2-3; TRBD2 agrees at 7 bases. In germline, CDR1 is SGHRS, CDR2 YFSETQ. This CDR3 is 13 amino acids long. The V segment lost 5 bases and the J segment 4 bases; nucleotides outside the gene matches: 4. The CDR3: CASRGEGADTQYF. The CDR3 nucleotides are TGCGCCAGCAGAGGGGAGGGAGCAGATACGCAGTATTTT.

Comments on this clonotype: A much larger clone differs by one base, so this may be a read error. The genes are TRBV7-9 and TRBJ1-1; TRBD1 is a possible D gene (5 bases). Trimming pared 11 bases from V and 7 bases from J, leaving 14 bases between. The germline CDR1 and CDR2 sequences are SEHNR and FQNEAQ (reference sequence). The CDR3 extends over 11 amino acids. The CDR3 spells CAGNFRGEAFF. Here the CDR3 DNA reads TGTGCCGGCAACTTTAGGGGTGAAGCTTTCTTT.

Here the CDR3 reads CASSLLKPTLTGELFF. The CDR3 nucleotides are TGTGCCAGCAGCTTATTAAAGCCGACCCTCACCGGGGAGCTGTTTTTT. The V and J genes are TRBV7-3 and TRBJ2-2; D not resolved. The V gene's germline CDR1 is SGHTA and CDR2 FQGTGA. V was pared by 2 bases and J by 4 bases, with 14 bases between. CDR3 length: 16 amino acids. Combining the CDR3 with reference TRBV7-3 and TRBJ2-2 gives the whole variable domain GAGVSQTPSNKVTEKGKYVELRCDPISGHTALYWYRQSLGQGPEFLIYFQGTGAADDSGLPNDRFFAVRPEGSVSTLKIQRTERGDSAVYLCASSLLKPTLTGELFFGEGSRLTVL.

The sample holds many counts of this clonotype. The chain joins TRBV5-1 to TRBJ2-5; a possible D gene is TRBD1 (6 bases). This CDR3 contains 13 residues. The V end was cut by 3 bases, the J end by 5 bases, with 11 bases between. The germline CDR1 and CDR2 sequences are SGHRS and YFSETQ. CDR3 protein: CASSSPGEETQYF. The CDR3 nucleotides read TGCGCCAGCAGCTCTCCAGGGGAGGAGACCCAGTACTTC.

This clonotype has at least ten counts. The chain is built from TRBV9 and TRBJ2-1, with 8 bases that match TRBD1. The CDR3 extends over 14 amino acids. Trimming took 2 bases from V and 9 from J; bases not matched to a gene: 7. In germline, CDR1 is SGDLS, CDR2 YYNGEE. Here the CDR3 reads CASSVIRGPGEQFF. CDR3 DNA: TGTGCCAGCAGCGTCATCAGGGGGCCGGGTGAGCAGTTCTTC.

The chain joins TRBV6-4 to TRBJ2-3, with 8 bases lining up with TRBD1. Germline trimming cut 5 bases from V and 5 bases from J; bases unmatched to any gene: 3. The CDR3 covers 13 residues. Germline V gene data show CDR1 as MRHNA and CDR2 as SNTAGT. The CDR3 DNA follows: TGTGCCAGCAGTCTACAGGGGGGAGATACGCAGTATTTT. The encoded protein is CASSLQGGDTQYF.

This clonotype was seen repeatedly, ten times or more. The chain is built from TRBV9 and TRBJ2-5, with D unresolved. Germline CDR1 SGDLS, CDR2 YYNGEE. CDR3 length: 11 amino acids. Trimming took off 0 bases at V and 13 bases at J, with 10 bases between the two ends. Here the CDR3 DNA reads TGTGCCAGCAGCGTAGTCCTCACTCGGTACTTC. This codes for CASSVVLTRYF.

This clonotype was detected a few times. This rearrangement joins TRBV29-1 to TRBJ1-1; the D gene is possibly TRBD1 (6 bases). Deletions cut 8 bases from V and 1 base from J, with 8 bases between. The CDR3 sequence is 11 residues long. Germline values: CDR1 SQVTM, CDR2 ANQGSEA. The CDR3, as DNA: TGCAGCACGGGACAGAACACTGAAGCTTTCTTT. It translates to CSTGQNTEAFF.

This clonotype has just a few counts. V is TRBV19 and J is TRBJ2-3; D is possibly TRBD1 (7 bases). The CDR3 contains 16 residues. Deletions cut 3 bases from V and 2 bases from J, with 15 bases between. Germline V gene data show CDR1 as LNHDA and CDR2 as SQIVND (reference sequence). This CDR3 reads CASSIPTGTFTDTQYF. The CDR3 coding sequence is TGTGCCAGTAGTATTCCGACAGGGACTTTCACAGATACGCAGTATTTT.

This clonotype was recorded many times. This chain uses TRBV12-5 with TRBJ1-1; tentatively, D is TRBD1 (6 bases). V was shortened by 7 bases and J by 2 bases, with 14 bases between the two germline ends. This CDR3 spans 14 amino acids. Looked up from germline, CDR1 is LGHNT and CDR2 is FRNRAP. In nucleotides, the CDR3 is TGTGCTAGTGTCAAGGGGGGCGGAAACACTGAAGCTTTCTTT. This sequence encodes CASVKGGGNTEAFF.

The chain recombines TRBV7-9 with TRBJ1-6; D remains unclear. Germline CDR1 reads SEHNR; CDR2 reads FQNEAQ (reference sequence). V gave up 1 base and J gave up 2 bases, with 9 bases separating them. The CDR3 is 16 amino acids. The chain's CDR3 is CASSLVVGTYNSPLHF. The CDR3, as DNA: TGTGCCAGCAGCTTAGTTGTGGGGACCTATAATTCACCCCTCCACTTT.

This clonotype has ten or more counts. The CDR3 sequence: CASSEWAGRVFAEQFF. The CDR3 bases are TGTGCCAGCAGTGAATGGGCAGGGAGGGTTTTCGCTGAGCAGTTCTTC. The V call is TRBV6-1, the J call TRBJ2-1; 7 nucleotides line up with TRBD2. Germline V gene data show CDR1 as MNHNS and CDR2 as SASEGT. Trimming removed 2 bases from V and 9 bases from J; junction bases left unmatched: 13. This CDR3 comprises 16 residues.

This clonotype appeared many times. The chain has TRBV5-1 and TRBJ2-7, with D possibly TRBD2 on 5 matching bases. V was shortened by 6 bases and J by 3 bases, with 16 bases between the two germline ends. The germline V gene has CDR1 SGHRS and CDR2 YFSETQ. This CDR3 has 14 residues. The CDR3 protein is CASKKRLQDYEQYF. The CDR3 region has the DNA TGCGCCAGCAAAAAGCGGCTACAAGACTACGAGCAGTACTTC.

This clonotype was counted many times. V is TRBV29-1 and J is TRBJ1-1, with D possibly matching TRBD1 (5 bases). CDR1 is SQVTM and CDR2 is ANQGSEA in the germline V gene. The CDR3 extends over 13 amino acids. V was trimmed by 5 bases and J by 0 bases, leaving 10 bases between them. DNA for the CDR3: TGCAGCGTTTCAGGGTACATGAACACTGAAGCTTTCTTT. It encodes CSVSGYMNTEAFF. Full variable domain (missing parts from reference TRBV29-1 and TRBJ1-1): SAVISQKPSRDICQRGTSLTIQCQVDSQVTMMFWYRQQPGQSLTLIATANQGSEATYESGFVIDKFPISRPNLTFSTLTVSNMSPEDSSIYLCSVSGYMNTEAFFGQGTRLTVV.

This clonotype appeared a few times. The chain recombines TRBV7-2 with TRBJ1-6, with D possibly being TRBD1 (5 bases). Trimming shortened V by 10 bases and J by 9 bases, and 13 bases separated the two germline ends. The CDR3 is 12 residues long. Germline V gene data show CDR1 as SGHTA and CDR2 as FQGNSA. CDR3 DNA: TGTGCCACCACAGAGGGACGTTCACCCCTCCACTTT. This sequence encodes CATTEGRSPLHF.

This clonotype occurred many times. CDR3 region: CASSLQEGNQPQHF. DNA for the CDR3: TGTGCCAGCAGCTTACAGGAGGGCAATCAGCCCCAGCATTTT. The chain joins TRBV7-2 to TRBJ1-5; D remains unclear. The V end was cut by 2 bases, the J end by 2 bases, with 7 bases between. The CDR3 runs to 14 residues. The germline CDR1 and CDR2 sequences are SGHTA and FQGNSA.

This clonotype was counted at least ten times. The gene calls are TRBV15 and TRBJ1-2; D is undetermined. The germline V gene has CDR1 LNHNV and CDR2 YYDKDF (reference sequence). Trimming pared 3 bases from V and 4 bases from J, leaving 12 bases between. CDR3 length equals 14 residues. In DNA, the CDR3 is TGTGCCACCAGCAGCTCCTCTCTGGGCTATGGCTACACCTTC. The encoded protein is CATSSSSLGYGYTF.

The sample holds many counts of this clonotype. This chain links TRBV7-9 with TRBJ1-2; no clear D gene. Trimming removed 2 bases at V and 4 bases at J, with 8 bases between. The CDR3 is 13 amino acids. The germline gives CDR1 SEHNR, CDR2 FQNEAQ (reference sequence). The CDR3 nucleotides are TGTGCCAGCAGCTTAACAGAACGCTATGGCTACACCTTC. Its translation is CASSLTERYGYTF.

The chain combines TRBV6-2 or TRBV6-3 with TRBJ2-3; D tentatively reads TRBD1 or TRBD2 (5 bases each). V was trimmed by 5 bases and J by 10 bases, leaving 13 bases between them. Germline-derived CDR1 and CDR2 are MNHEY and SVGEGT. The CDR3 runs to 12 residues. The chain's CDR3 is CASSIPGRPQYF. The CDR3 DNA is TGTGCCAGCAGTATACCGGGACGACCGCAGTATTTT.

There are many counts of this clonotype. V gene TRBV28 combines with J gene TRBJ1-3; no reliable D call. The CDR3 runs 12 residues. CDR1 is MDHEN, CDR2 SYDVKM, per germline. V lost 6 bases, J lost 4 bases, and 7 bases lay in between. The CDR3 nucleotides read TGTGCCAGCAGCGCCCCGGGAAACACCATATATTTT. It encodes CASSAPGNTIYF.

This clonotype was recorded a few times. V usage is TRBV5-6 and J usage is TRBJ1-1; possible D gene TRBD1, 5 bases. The CDR3 consists of 15 residues. Trimming pared 0 bases from V and 7 bases from J, leaving 16 bases between. Germline CDR1 reads SGHDT; CDR2 reads YYEEEE. CDR3 sequence (DNA): TGTGCCAGCAGCTTGGTTGACACATTGGGACGTGAAGCTTTCTTT. Protein product: CASSLVDTLGREAFF.

This clonotype was seen repeatedly, ten times or more. CDR3 protein: CAGVKRGVSYEQYV. CDR3 DNA sequence: TGCGCCGGGGTGAAGCGGGGGGTCTCCTACGAGCAGTACGTC. The chain joins TRBV5-1 to TRBJ2-7; 9 nucleotides match TRBD2. The trim removed 10 bases at V and 0 bases at J, leaving 8 bases unmatched. The CDR3 spans 14 residues. CDR1 and CDR2 from the germline V gene are SGHRS and YFSETQ.